The next 21 T cell receptor beta chains were all read from a single sample in a study of blood T cell repertoires in COVID-19. Assay: immunoSEQ multiplex PCR; the TCRdb copy retains only in-frame clones and omits some. The sample has about 130,000 clones; 78% are singletons. Sequencing was carried out using PBMCs or T cells enriched from blood (not recorded which). The receptors come from a woman aged 45-65 years who had recovered from COVID-19.

The chain recombines TRBV28 with TRBJ1-3; D gene uncertain. With 6 bases removed from V and 2 bases from J, the gap between germline ends came to 17 bases. Looked up from germline, CDR1 is MDHEN and CDR2 is SYDVKM. The CDR3 is made up of 16 amino acids. The CDR3 DNA reads TGTGCCAGCAGACCAGGTTCCCCGTGGGCTGGAAACACCATATATTTT. Encoded protein: CASRPGSPWAGNTIYF.

The chain recombines TRBV6-4 with TRBJ2-1, with D maybe TRBD1 (5 bases). CDR3 length: 13 residues. V lost 5 bases and J 3 bases, leaving 8 bases between the germline ends. Germline V gene sequence: CDR1 MRHNA, CDR2 SNTAGT. The CDR3 DNA reads TGTGCCAGCAGTAGACAGTACTACAATGAGCAGTTCTTC. Residues: CASSRQYYNEQFF.

The sample holds one count of this clone. This chain links TRBV2 with TRBJ1-5; 7 bases match TRBD1. Germline loops: CDR1 SNHLY, CDR2 FYNNEI. The CDR3 consists of 15 residues. Trimming took 9 bases from V and 5 from J; bases not matched to a gene: 13. CDR3 loop: CASRVGAGTDQPQHF. The CDR3 DNA reads TGTGCCAGTAGAGTTGGCGCCGGGACAGATCAGCCCCAGCATTTT. The full variable domain, completed using reference TRBV2 and TRBJ1-5, is EPEVTQTPSHQVTQMGQEVILRCVPISNHLYFYWYRQILGQKVEFLVSFYNNEISEKSEIFDDQFSVERPDGSNFTLKIRSTKLEDSAMYFCASRVGAGTDQPQHFGDGTRLSIL.

This sequence joins TRBV7-7 and TRBJ2-1; D is possibly TRBD1 (6 bases). The CDR3 has 15 amino acids. Trimming cost V 2 bases and J 12 bases, with 20 bases left between them. Germline V lookup: CDR1 SSHAT, CDR2 FNYEAQ (reference sequence). This chain's CDR3 is CASSLNRDPLQGQFF. Written as DNA, the CDR3 is TGTGCCAGCAGCTTAAACCGGGACCCCCTACAGGGGCAGTTCTTC.

The chain links TRBV10-3 to TRBJ2-7; weak D call: TRBD2 (5 bases). CDR3 length: 14 amino acids. V lost 8 bases, J lost 0 bases, and 14 bases lay in between. CDR1 and CDR2 from the germline V gene are ENHRY and SYGVKD. The CDR3 reads CAIGGPGSSYEQYF. The CDR3 DNA follows: TGTGCCATCGGTGGTCCGGGGAGCTCCTACGAGCAGTACTTC.

The gene calls are TRBV14 and TRBJ2-1; 9 bases line up with TRBD2. The CDR3 spans 18 residues. Per germline, CDR1 SGHDN and CDR2 FVKESK. Trimming removed 1 base from V and 8 bases from J; junction bases left unmatched: 15. The CDR3 DNA reads as TGTGCCAGCAGCCAAGCCCCCCTACTAAAGCGGGGGGCGTATGAGCAGTTCTTC. This codes for CASSQAPLLKRGAYEQFF.

V and J are TRBV7-8 and TRBJ1-2, with 7 nucleotides matching TRBD1. The ends lost 5 bases at V and 5 bases at J; junction bases unmatched: 8. Germline CDR1 reads SGHVS; CDR2 reads FQNEAQ. The CDR3 spans 14 residues. The DNA for the CDR3 is TGTGCCAGCAGCCCGCAGGGACAGTTATATGGCTACACCTTC. Translated, it gives CASSPQGQLYGYTF.

This chain links TRBV28 with TRBJ1-4, with unresolved D. Trimming removed 6 bases from V and 7 bases from J, with 9 bases in between. The germline CDR1 and CDR2 sequences are MDHEN and SYDVKM. The length of the CDR3 is 12 residues. As DNA, the CDR3 is TGTGCCAGCAGGCTCCTAGGTGAAAAACTGTTTTTT. Translated, it gives CASRLLGEKLFF.

The genes are TRBV6-5 and TRBJ2-7; 7 bases align to TRBD2. This CDR3 contains 15 residues. V shed 7 bases and J 6 bases; nucleotides not matched to a gene: 15. Germline loops: CDR1 MNHEY, CDR2 SVGAGI. For the CDR3, the DNA is TGTGCCAGCACCCTAGCTATAACGGCGGGGGTCGAGCAGTACTTC. Translating it yields CASTLAITAGVEQYF.

The chain has TRBV18 and TRBJ2-3; 8 bases fit TRBD1. The CDR3 is 14 amino acids. J lost 4 bases, V lost 6 bases, and 6 bases had no gene match. Per germline, CDR1 KGHSH and CDR2 LQKENI. The CDR3 DNA sequence: TGTGCCAGCTCTTCGGGACAGGAGCCAGATACGCAGTATTTT. Amino acid sequence: CASSSGQEPDTQYF.

The chain links TRBV7-9 to TRBJ1-2, with D unresolved. Germline CDR1 is SEHNR and CDR2 is FQNEAQ (reference sequence). The CDR3 runs to 13 residues. Trimming took 6 bases from V and 7 from J, leaving 15 bases between them. In DNA, the CDR3 is TGTGCCAGCAGTCTTCCAGGAAAGACTGGCTACACCTTC. It is translated as CASSLPGKTGYTF.

The gene calls are TRBV5-6 and TRBJ2-5; 8 bases align to TRBD1. Looked up from germline, CDR1 is SGHDT and CDR2 is YYEEEE. The V and J ends lost 2 bases and 2 bases, in that order; junction bases with no gene match: 14. The CDR3 has 18 amino acids. This CDR3 reads CASSFGARGPRWQETQYF. CDR3 nucleotide sequence: TGTGCCAGCAGCTTTGGGGCCAGGGGGCCGAGGTGGCAAGAGACCCAGTACTTC.

The J gene is TRBJ2-7, the V gene TRBV7-2; no clear D gene. The CDR3 has 14 amino acids. Per germline, CDR1 SGHTA and CDR2 FQGNSA. Trimming pared 1 base from V and 0 bases from J, leaving 7 bases between. CDR3 in amino acids: CASSLGPVSYEQYV. CDR3 nucleotide sequence: TGTGCCAGCAGCTTAGGTCCAGTCTCCTACGAGCAGTACGTC.

This clone was picked up one time. The V and J genes are TRBV21-1 and TRBJ1-6; TRBD1, the table's D call, was not compared with the DNA. TRBV21-1 is a pseudogene locus. The CDR3 spans 15 residues. CDR3 amino acids: CASSKRRTANSPLHF. The CDR3 DNA sequence: TGTGCCAGCAGCAAAAGGCGGACAGCGAATTCACCCCTCCACTTT.

The chain joins TRBV6-5 to TRBJ1-1, with TRBD1 matching 10 bases. Germline V gene sequence: CDR1 MNHEY, CDR2 SVGAGI. The V segment lost 8 bases and the J segment 5 bases; nucleotides outside the gene matches: 11. This CDR3 contains 15 residues. Here the CDR3 reads CASLGDRGRRTEAFF. The DNA for the CDR3 is TGTGCCAGCTTGGGGGACAGGGGAAGAAGGACTGAAGCTTTCTTT.

This clone has a handful of counts. Different DNA sequences within this sample yield the same CDR3. The chain employs TRBV11-2 and TRBJ1-5; D unresolved. Germline lookup yields CDR1 SGHAT and CDR2 FQNNGV. The germline V and J ends were trimmed by 1 base and 1 base, with 8 bases remaining between them. The CDR3 spans 15 residues. DNA of the CDR3: TGTGCCAGCAGCTTAGGCGAGTACAGCAATCAGCCCCAGCATTTT. This sequence encodes CASSLGEYSNQPQHF.

The CDR3 DNA sequence: TGTGCCATCAGTGAGTCCGGGACAGGAGAAATCTATGGCTACACCTTC. It translates to CAISESGTGEIYGYTF. J is TRBJ1-2 and V is TRBV10-3; 8 bases map to TRBD1. The V gene's germline CDR1 is ENHRY and CDR2 SYGVKD. The CDR3 extends over 16 amino acids. With V trimmed by 0 bases and J by 4 bases, 7 bases remained unmatched.

This clone was counted only a few times. The rearrangement uses TRBV15 and TRBJ1-1, with D possibly matching TRBD1 (6 bases). The germline V and J ends were trimmed by 7 bases and 4 bases, with 16 bases remaining between them. The CDR3 loop spans 14 amino acids. The germline V gene encodes CDR1 LNHNV and CDR2 YYDKDF (reference sequence). For the CDR3, the DNA is TGTGCCACCAAGGAAGGCAGGGGTGGCACTGAAGCTTTCTTT. Its translation is CATKEGRGGTEAFF. Looking up the rest from reference TRBV15 and TRBJ1-1 gives the full variable domain: DAMVIQNPRYQVTQFGKPVTLSCSQTLNHNVMYWYQQKSSQAPKLLFHYYDKDFNNEADTPDNFQSRRPNTSFCFLDIRSPGLGDTAMYLCATKEGRGGTEAFFGQGTRLTVV.

The chain carries TRBV18 and TRBJ1-4; D may be TRBD1 (6 bases). Trimming removed 8 bases from V and 0 bases from J, with 10 bases in between. Germline CDR1 KGHSH, CDR2 LQKENI. The CDR3 extends over 14 amino acids. CDR3 amino acids: CASRQVATNEKLFF. The CDR3 DNA reads as TGTGCCAGCCGACAGGTCGCAACTAATGAAAAACTGTTTTTT.

The chain joins TRBV19 to TRBJ1-2; no reliable D call. Trimming took off 6 bases at V and 0 bases at J, with 8 bases between the two ends. From germline, CDR1 is LNHDA and CDR2 SQIVND (reference sequence). CDR3 length equals 13 residues. Written as DNA, the CDR3 is TGTGCCAGTAGCCAGGATTCTAACTATGGCTACACCTTC. This translates into CASSQDSNYGYTF.

The rearrangement links TRBV29-1 to TRBJ1-2; unclear D gene. Trimming shortened V by 6 bases and J by 3 bases, and 17 bases separated the two germline ends. CDR3 size: 14 residues. Germline V gives CDR1 SQVTM, CDR2 ANQGSEA. CDR3 bases: TGCAGCGTGGAAACCGGGGTCGGGCACTATGGCTACACCTTC. As protein: CSVETGVGHYGYTF.